This entry concerns a single T cell receptor beta chain. The record originates from a study of blood T cell repertoires in COVID-19. Study-wide background: In each case, the material was cDNA or gDNA derived from T cells, B-cell-depleted T cells, or PBMCs.

Source study methods: Cell counts per sample came from amplifying reference gene primers. Profiled with immunoSEQ multiplex PCR; TCRdb holds only in-frame clones, not every one. V, J and clone size were drawn from that table, and D and trimming were deduced from the DNA. The data contain some 320,000 clones, over 85% of them singletons. V dropped 2 bases and J dropped 3; count of bases not matched to a gene: 13. CDR1 and CDR2 (germline): SGHDT, YYEEEE. The CDR3 is made up of 18 amino acids. Participants were aged roughly 18 to 90 years, lived in some 23 US areas, and enrolled virtually. Individuals in the exposed group had encountered a COVID-19 case within 2 weeks preceding study entry.

The clonotype was recovered from a woman aged 50 to 65 who had been exposed to COVID-19. Sequenced: PBMCs or T cells enriched from blood (not recorded which). The chain employs TRBV5-6 and TRBJ2-1, with 8 bases lining up with TRBD2. DNA for the CDR3: TGTGCCAGCAGCTTACACCGGGAGGGGAGAGGGGTCTACAATGAGCAGTTCTTC. Amino acid sequence: CASSLHREGRGVYNEQFF.